This T cell receptor beta chain was retrieved from a study of identical twins. The study, taken as a whole, reports: Weaker excess twin sharing was observed in beta out-of-frame sequences. Models predicted less out-of-frame TCR alpha sharing in monozygotic twins than was found.

The CDR3 has 16 amino acids. V trimming: 3 bases; J trimming: 7 bases; junction bases outside the gene matches: 13. CDR1 SGHRS and CDR2 YFSETQ come from the germline V gene. This clonotype was seen more than once but under ten times. Its specificity is unknown. TCRdb ran MiXCR on the 5' RACE reads and lists one entry per CDR3 protein. The table has about 460,000 distinct CDR3 sequences, 12% to 15% seen once. In every case, the donor was a healthy Caucasian. These records were also assigned to another study, of yellow fever vaccine responses in identical twins. According to that study: Twins' vaccine T cell responses reportedly seemed partly convergent and partly personalized.

This receptor was taken from a woman aged 18 to 35 in good health. J is TRBJ2-1 and V is TRBV5-1, with 7 bases matching TRBD1. Sequencing input: CD4+ T cells sorted from blood. The CDR3 sequence: CASSYVPGQTSNEQFF. The CDR3 region has the DNA TGCGCCAGCAGCTACGTTCCGGGACAGACATCAAATGAGCAGTTCTTC.